This entry lists 19 T cell receptor beta chains sequenced from one sample in a study of shared clonotypes between healthy human individuals. CD45RO negativity and positive selection for CCR7 defined naive CD8 cells, a population that excluded terminally differentiated effector memory CD45RA+ cells. Sequencing used immunoSEQ multiplex PCR; TCRdb keeps in-frame clones, though not all of them. This sample has about 2.2 million clones, with roughly 95% found just once. The sample was naive CD8+ T cells from PBMCs. Receptors were obtained from a man aged 18 to 29 in good health. Some clones in this sample may be carry-over from other donors' samples.

The V gene is TRBV28, the J gene TRBJ2-7, with 10 bases matching TRBD2. The CDR3 loop spans 13 amino acids. Germline V gives CDR1 MDHEN, CDR2 SYDVKM. The V and J ends lost 8 bases and 4 bases, in that order; junction bases with no gene match: 5. The CDR3 nucleotides are TGTGCCAGCGTAGCTAGCGGGAGTTACGAGCAGTACTTC. Its protein product is CASVASGSYEQYF. Combining the CDR3 with reference TRBV28 and TRBJ2-7 gives the whole variable domain DVKVTQSSRYLVKRTGEKVFLECVQDMDHENMFWYRQDPGLGLRLIYFSYDVKMKEKGDIPEGYSVSREKKERFSLILESASTNQTSMYLCASVASGSYEQYFGPGTRLTVT.

This clone occurred once. This chain joins TRBV19 and TRBJ2-7; D gene uncertain. The germline gives CDR1 LNHDA, CDR2 SQIVND (reference sequence). This CDR3 region has 15 residues. V shed 1 base and J shed 0 bases, with 10 bases lying between them. CDR3 in DNA: TGTGCCAGTAGTATAGCGGACGGCAGCTCCTACGAGCAGTACTTC. Translation gives CASSIADGSSYEQYF.

The gene calls are TRBV28 and TRBJ2-7, with D unclear. Per germline, CDR1 MDHEN and CDR2 SYDVKM. The CDR3 has 14 residues. Trimming removed 5 bases from V and 0 bases from J, with 11 bases in between. CDR3 in amino acids: CASSPKLSSYEQYF. The CDR3 DNA reads as TGTGCCAGCAGTCCCAAATTGAGCTCCTACGAGCAGTACTTC.

The gene calls are TRBV28 and TRBJ2-1, with 7 positions matching TRBD2. V dropped 7 bases and J dropped 2; count of bases not matched to a gene: 11. Germline V gene lookup returns CDR1 MDHEN and CDR2 SYDVKM. This CDR3 spans 16 amino acids. The CDR3 spells CASILEAGRTYNEQFF. CDR3 bases: TGTGCCAGCATCCTGGAAGCGGGACGAACCTACAATGAGCAGTTCTTC.

V and J are TRBV7-8 and TRBJ1-1; 8 positions agree with TRBD1. Germline V gives CDR1 SGHVS, CDR2 FQNEAQ. This CDR3 is 16 amino acids long. J lost 4 bases, V lost 4 bases, and 11 bases had no gene match. The CDR3 DNA sequence: TGTGCCAGCAGCTCCCGTACCAGGGGGCAAGGCACTGAAGCTTTCTTT. The encoded protein is CASSSRTRGQGTEAFF.

The rearrangement joins TRBV9 to TRBJ2-1; tentatively, D is TRBD2 (5 bases). The germline V and J ends were trimmed by 0 bases and 0 bases, with 10 bases remaining between them. The CDR3 is made up of 16 amino acids. Germline-derived CDR1 and CDR2 are SGDLS and YYNGEE. In nucleotides, the CDR3 is TGTGCCAGCAGCGTAGCCCTGGGGAGCTCCTACAATGAGCAGTTCTTC. Amino acids: CASSVALGSSYNEQFF.

The genes are TRBV13 and TRBJ1-1; weak D call: TRBD1 (5 bases). Trimming took 0 bases from V and 0 from J, leaving 17 bases between them. The CDR3 has 18 residues. From germline, CDR1 is PRHDT and CDR2 FYEKMQ (reference sequence). In DNA form, the CDR3 reads TGTGCCAGCAGCTTAGGACCTGGGGCCGGCCTTATGAACACTGAAGCTTTCTTT. The encoded protein is CASSLGPGAGLMNTEAFF.

About this clone: Other DNA sequences within the sample encode an identical CDR3. CDR3 in DNA: TGTGCCAGCAGTTTCCACGAGCAGTACTTC. Translation gives CASSFHEQYF. The V call is TRBV27, the J call TRBJ2-7; D not resolved. V was trimmed by 3 bases and J by 5 bases, leaving 2 bases between them. The germline gives CDR1 MNHEY, CDR2 SMNVEV (reference sequence). There are 10 residues in the CDR3.

This clone was recorded once. The gene calls are TRBV7-8 and TRBJ2-7, with D maybe TRBD1 (6 bases). The CDR3 loop spans 13 amino acids. Between the trimmed V and J ends, which lost 9 bases and 6 bases, there was a span of 18 bases. Germline CDR1 is SGHVS and CDR2 is FQNEAQ. The CDR3: CASKERGKAEQYF. The CDR3 nucleotides read TGTGCCAGTAAGGAAAGGGGGAAGGCCGAGCAGTACTTC.

This clone was found once. This chain uses TRBV4-3 with TRBJ2-5; a possible D gene is TRBD2 (6 bases). V dropped 0 bases and J dropped 5 bases, with 34 bases sitting between them. This CDR3 is 22 amino acids long. Looked up from germline, CDR1 is LGHNA and CDR2 is YSLEER. CDR3 amino acids: CASSQDLSIGGLPQMGRETQYF. The DNA for the CDR3 is TGCGCCAGCAGCCAAGATCTAAGTATCGGAGGGCTTCCCCAGATGGGGAGGGAGACCCAGTACTTC.

This rearrangement joins TRBV28 to TRBJ1-2; no clear D gene. The CDR3 runs to 12 residues. Trimming took 3 bases from V and 6 from J, leaving 8 bases between them. Germline V gene lookup returns CDR1 MDHEN and CDR2 SYDVKM. CDR3 DNA sequence: TGTGCCAGCAGTTTTGGTTACAATGGCTACACCTTC. It is translated as CASSFGYNGYTF.

The V and J genes are TRBV14 and TRBJ2-5, with 8 bases fitting TRBD1. After removal of 1 base from V and 5 bases from J, the junction contained 21 bases not matched to a gene. This CDR3 is 20 amino acids long. Looked up from germline, CDR1 is SGHDN and CDR2 is FVKESK. CDR3 DNA sequence: TGTGCCAGCAGCCAAGCGTCTCTGAATCGGAGGACAGGGTGGTTTGAGACCCAGTACTTC. Translating gives CASSQASLNRRTGWFETQYF.

The V gene is TRBV9, the J gene TRBJ1-2; possibly TRBD1 for D (6 bases). V was cut by 0 bases and J by 8 bases, with 14 bases left in between. Per germline, CDR1 SGDLS and CDR2 YYNGEE. This CDR3 comprises 14 residues. Written as DNA, the CDR3 is TGTGCCAGCAGCGTAGGCGCGGACAGCGCGGGCTACACCTTC. Its protein is CASSVGADSAGYTF. The entire variable domain, with the rest obtained from reference TRBV9 and TRBJ1-2, is as follows: DSGVTQTPKHLITATGQRVTLRCSPRSGDLSVYWYQQSLDQGLQFLIQYYNGEERAKGNILERFSAQQFPDLHSELNLSSLELGDSALYFCASSVGADSAGYTFGSGTRLTVV.

The chain employs TRBV27 and TRBJ2-7; TRBD2 matches 8 bases. The CDR3 runs 15 residues. V lost 4 bases, J lost 5 bases, and 10 bases stayed unmatched. The germline V gene has CDR1 MNHEY and CDR2 SMNVEV (reference sequence). The DNA of the CDR3 is TGTGCCAGCAGTTCCGGAGCGGGAGTAGCCCACGAGCAGTACTTC. This gives the protein CASSSGAGVAHEQYF.

The rearrangement joins TRBV6-6 to TRBJ2-1; TRBD2 might be the D (5 bases). The V end was cut by 3 bases, the J end by 2 bases, with 14 bases between. From germline, CDR1 is MNHNY and CDR2 SVGAGI (reference sequence). The CDR3 consists of 16 residues. The DNA of the CDR3 is TGTGCCAGCAGTTATAAATCAGCGGAGCCCTACAATGAGCAGTTCTTC. Translating it yields CASSYKSAEPYNEQFF.

This clone was observed a few times. This chain links TRBV5-1 with TRBJ2-2; D not certain. The ends were cut back, 4 bases at V and 9 bases at J, with 10 bases in the middle. The CDR3 loop spans 12 amino acids. Germline lookup yields CDR1 SGHRS and CDR2 YFSETQ. This CDR3 reads CASSPPERELFF. The CDR3 nucleotides read TGCGCCAGCAGCCCTCCCGAACGGGAGCTGTTTTTT.

This chain links TRBV28 with TRBJ2-7; TRBD2 agrees at 13 bases. Germline V CDR1 and CDR2: MDHEN, SYDVKM. The CDR3 covers 15 residues. The junction had 11 bases not matched to a gene; V was cut back by 6 bases and J by 9 bases. CDR3 DNA sequence: TGTGCCAGCAGGGCACCCGGGACTAGCGGGACTGTGCAGTACTTC. Its protein is CASRAPGTSGTVQYF.

The V call is TRBV27, the J call TRBJ2-1; unclear D gene. This CDR3 is built from 15 residues. CDR1 is MNHEY and CDR2 is SMNVEV in the germline V gene (reference sequence). Deletions cut 3 bases from V and 5 bases from J, with 14 bases between. The CDR3 region is CASSFPDGPHNEQFF. The DNA of the CDR3 is TGTGCCAGCAGTTTCCCTGACGGACCACACAATGAGCAGTTCTTC.

The rearrangement uses TRBV19 and TRBJ1-5; D unresolved. Germline V gene data show CDR1 as LNHDA and CDR2 as SQIVND (reference sequence). The CDR3 has 15 residues. Trimming stripped 0 bases from V and 3 bases from J, with 9 bases between. CDR3 residues: CASSIDNRVNQPQHF. The CDR3 coding sequence is TGTGCCAGTAGTATAGATAACAGAGTCAATCAGCCCCAGCATTTT. Full variable domain (outside the CDR3, taken from reference TRBV19 and TRBJ1-5): DGGITQSPKYLFRKEGQNVTLSCEQNLNHDAMYWYRQDPGQGLRLIYYSQIVNDFQKGDIAEGYSVSREKKESFPLTVTSAQKNPTAFYLCASSIDNRVNQPQHFGDGTRLSIL.